This TCR beta chain comes out of a study of cytomegalovirus exposure and HLA in healthy donors. Regarding the study as a whole: Later analysis indicated greater clonal expansion among HLA-associated TCR beta chains than among equally common other chains. A later analysis reported that several of the most significant clusters appeared to be linked to common viral pathogens, among them Epstein-Barr virus. A cluster of highly shared sequence variants was likely a sequencing artifact.

Of note for this clone: Its matching antigen is unknown.

Vbeta (60) and Jbeta (13) primers were used in the PCR. The table came from immunoSEQ multiplex PCR; TCRdb's copy has only in-frame clones and leaves some out. The sample consists of over 200,000 clones, over 65% of them appearing once. This CDR3 contains 13 residues. The germline CDR1 and CDR2 sequences are SGHAT and FQDESV (reference sequence). V shed 7 bases and J shed 8 bases, with 15 bases lying between them. This receptor was taken from a human donor in good health. The chain links TRBV11-1 to TRBJ2-1; weak D call: TRBD2 (6 bases). The sample consisted of PBMCs. The CDR3 reads CASTQGLWDEQFF. CDR3 nucleotide sequence: TGTGCCAGCACCCAGGGACTTTGGGATGAGCAGTTCTTC. Together with reference TRBV11-1 and TRBJ2-1, the CDR3 gives the full variable domain: EAEVAQSPRYKITEKSQAVAFWCDPISGHATLYWYRQILGQGPELLVQFQDESVVDDSQLPKDRFSAERLKGVDSTLKIQPAELGDSAMYLCASTQGLWDEQFFGPGTRLTVL.